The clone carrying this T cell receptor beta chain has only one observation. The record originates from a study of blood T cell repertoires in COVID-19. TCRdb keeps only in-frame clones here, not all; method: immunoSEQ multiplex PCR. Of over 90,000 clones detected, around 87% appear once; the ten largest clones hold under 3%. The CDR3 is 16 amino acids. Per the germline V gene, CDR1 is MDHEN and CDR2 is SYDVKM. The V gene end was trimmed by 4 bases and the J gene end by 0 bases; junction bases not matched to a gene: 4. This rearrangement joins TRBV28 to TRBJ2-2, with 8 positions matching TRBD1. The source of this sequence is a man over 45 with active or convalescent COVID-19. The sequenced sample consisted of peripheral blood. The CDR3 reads CASSSPGQANTGELFF. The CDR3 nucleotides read TGTGCCAGCAGTTCACCGGGACAGGCGAACACCGGGGAGCTGTTTTTT.